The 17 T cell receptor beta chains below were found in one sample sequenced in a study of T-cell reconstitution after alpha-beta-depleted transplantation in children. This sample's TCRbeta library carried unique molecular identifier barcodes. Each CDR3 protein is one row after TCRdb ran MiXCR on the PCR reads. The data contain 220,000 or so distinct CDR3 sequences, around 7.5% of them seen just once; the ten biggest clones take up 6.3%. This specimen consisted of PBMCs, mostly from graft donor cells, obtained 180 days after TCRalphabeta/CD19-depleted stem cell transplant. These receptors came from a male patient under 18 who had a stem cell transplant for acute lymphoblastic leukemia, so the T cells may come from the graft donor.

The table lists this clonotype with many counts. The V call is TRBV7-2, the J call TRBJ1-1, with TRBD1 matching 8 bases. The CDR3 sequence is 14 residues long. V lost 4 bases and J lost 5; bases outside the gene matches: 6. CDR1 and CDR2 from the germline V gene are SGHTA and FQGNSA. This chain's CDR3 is CASSYRTGKTEAFF. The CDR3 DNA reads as TGTGCCAGCAGCTATAGGACAGGGAAAACTGAAGCTTTCTTT.

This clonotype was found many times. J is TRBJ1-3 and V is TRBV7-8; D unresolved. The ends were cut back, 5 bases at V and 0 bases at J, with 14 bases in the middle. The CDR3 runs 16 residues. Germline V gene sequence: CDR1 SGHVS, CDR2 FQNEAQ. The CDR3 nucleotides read TGTGCCAGCAGCGCCCCCGGGTCTAGCTCTGGAAACACCATATATTTT. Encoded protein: CASSAPGSSSGNTIYF. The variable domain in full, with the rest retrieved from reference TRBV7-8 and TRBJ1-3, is GAGVSQSPRYKVAKRGQDVALRCDPISGHVSLFWYQQALGQGPEFLTYFQNEAQLDKSGLPSDRFFAERPEGSVSTLKIQRTQQEDSAVYLCASSAPGSSSGNTIYFGEGSWLTVV.

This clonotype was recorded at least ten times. The DNA for the CDR3 is TGCAGTGCTAGGGGGACTAGCGGGAAAACAGATACGCAGTATTTT. This codes for CSARGTSGKTDTQYF. The chain couples TRBV20-1 to TRBJ2-3, with 13 bases identical to TRBD2. The CDR3 is 15 amino acids. CDR1 and CDR2 (germline): DFQATT, SNEGSKA (reference sequence). The V gene end was trimmed by 3 bases and the J gene end by 3 bases; junction bases not matched to a gene: 3.

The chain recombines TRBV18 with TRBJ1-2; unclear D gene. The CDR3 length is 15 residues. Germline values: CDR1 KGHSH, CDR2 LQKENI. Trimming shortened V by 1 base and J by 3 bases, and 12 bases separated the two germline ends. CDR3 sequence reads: CASSPLGPADYGYTF. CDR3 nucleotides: TGTGCCAGCTCACCACTTGGCCCGGCGGACTATGGCTACACCTTC.

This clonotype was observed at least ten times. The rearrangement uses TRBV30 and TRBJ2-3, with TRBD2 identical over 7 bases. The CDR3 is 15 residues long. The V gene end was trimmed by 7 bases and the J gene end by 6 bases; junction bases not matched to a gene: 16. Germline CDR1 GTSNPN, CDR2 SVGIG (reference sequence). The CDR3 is CASRPLTSPRDTQYF. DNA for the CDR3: TGTGCCTCCCGGCCCCTGACTAGCCCCAGGGATACGCAGTATTTT.

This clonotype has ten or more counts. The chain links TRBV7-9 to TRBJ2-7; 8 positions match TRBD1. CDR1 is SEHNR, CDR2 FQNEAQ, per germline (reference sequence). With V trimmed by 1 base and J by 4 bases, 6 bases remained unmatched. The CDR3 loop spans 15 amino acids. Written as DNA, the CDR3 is TGTGCCAGCAGCTTAGAAATAGGACAGGGATACGAGCAGTACTTC. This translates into CASSLEIGQGYEQYF.

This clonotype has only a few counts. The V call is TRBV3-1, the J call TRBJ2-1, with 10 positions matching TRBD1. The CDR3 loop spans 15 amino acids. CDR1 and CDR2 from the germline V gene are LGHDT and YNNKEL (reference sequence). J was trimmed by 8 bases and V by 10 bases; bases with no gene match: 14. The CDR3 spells CATSPTGTGEDEQFF. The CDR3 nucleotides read TGTGCCACCTCTCCTACCGGGACAGGGGAGGATGAGCAGTTCTTC.

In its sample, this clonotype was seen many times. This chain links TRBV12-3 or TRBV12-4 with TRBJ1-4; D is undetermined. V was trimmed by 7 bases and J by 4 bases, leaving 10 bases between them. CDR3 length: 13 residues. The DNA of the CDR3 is TGTGCCAGCACCGGGCGCTTTAATGAAAAACTGTTTTTT. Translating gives CASTGRFNEKLFF.

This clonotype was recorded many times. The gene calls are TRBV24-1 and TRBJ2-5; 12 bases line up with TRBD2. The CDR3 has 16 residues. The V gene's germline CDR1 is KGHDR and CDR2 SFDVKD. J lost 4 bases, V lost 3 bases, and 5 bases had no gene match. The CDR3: CATSDAGLAGRETQYF. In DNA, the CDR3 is TGTGCCACCAGTGATGCAGGACTAGCGGGAAGAGAGACCCAGTACTTC.

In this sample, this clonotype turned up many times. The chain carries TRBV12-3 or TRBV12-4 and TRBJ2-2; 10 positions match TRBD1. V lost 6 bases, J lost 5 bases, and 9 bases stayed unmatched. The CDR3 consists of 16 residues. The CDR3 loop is CASSFRTGGGTGELFF. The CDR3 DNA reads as TGTGCCAGCAGCTTTAGGACAGGGGGAGGGACCGGGGAGCTGTTTTTT.

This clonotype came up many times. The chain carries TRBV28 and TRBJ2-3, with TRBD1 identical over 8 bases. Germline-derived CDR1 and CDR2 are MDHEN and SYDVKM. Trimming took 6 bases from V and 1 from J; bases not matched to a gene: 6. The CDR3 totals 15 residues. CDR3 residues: CASSLGTGRTDTQYF. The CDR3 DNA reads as TGTGCCAGCAGCCTCGGGACAGGCCGCACAGATACGCAGTATTTT.

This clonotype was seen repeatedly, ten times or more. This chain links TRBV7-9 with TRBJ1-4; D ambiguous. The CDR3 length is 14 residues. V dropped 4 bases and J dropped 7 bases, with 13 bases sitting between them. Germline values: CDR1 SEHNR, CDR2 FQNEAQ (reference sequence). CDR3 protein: CASSSWPRPEKLFF. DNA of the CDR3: TGTGCCAGCAGCTCCTGGCCACGGCCTGAAAAACTGTTTTTT.

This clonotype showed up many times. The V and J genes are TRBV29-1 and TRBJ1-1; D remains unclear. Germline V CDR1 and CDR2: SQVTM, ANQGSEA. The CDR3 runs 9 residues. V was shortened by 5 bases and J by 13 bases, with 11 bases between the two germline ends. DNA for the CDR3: TGCAGCGTTCCTTTTTACGGTTTCTTT. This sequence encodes CSVPFYGFF.

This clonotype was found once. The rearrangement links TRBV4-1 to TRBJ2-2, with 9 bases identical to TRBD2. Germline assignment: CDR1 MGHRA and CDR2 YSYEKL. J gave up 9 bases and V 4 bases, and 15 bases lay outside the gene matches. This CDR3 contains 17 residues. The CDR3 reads CASSPRTSVPPGRELFF. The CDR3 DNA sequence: TGCGCCAGCAGCCCGCGGACTAGCGTCCCACCGGGTAGGGAGCTGTTTTTT.

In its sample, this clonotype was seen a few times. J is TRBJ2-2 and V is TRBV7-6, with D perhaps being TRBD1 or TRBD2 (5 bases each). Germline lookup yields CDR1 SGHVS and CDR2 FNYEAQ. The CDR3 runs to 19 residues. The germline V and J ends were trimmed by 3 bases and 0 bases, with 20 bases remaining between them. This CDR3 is CASSFPGPRLAANTGELFF. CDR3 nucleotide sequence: TGTGCCAGCAGCTTCCCGGGACCCCGCCTAGCCGCGAACACCGGGGAGCTGTTTTTT. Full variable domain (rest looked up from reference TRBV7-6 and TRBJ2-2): GAGVSQSPRYKVTKRGQDVALRCDPISGHVSLYWYRQALGQGPEFLTYFNYEAQQDKSGLPNDRFSAERPEGSISTLTIQRTEQRDSAMYRCASSFPGPRLAANTGELFFGEGSRLTVL.

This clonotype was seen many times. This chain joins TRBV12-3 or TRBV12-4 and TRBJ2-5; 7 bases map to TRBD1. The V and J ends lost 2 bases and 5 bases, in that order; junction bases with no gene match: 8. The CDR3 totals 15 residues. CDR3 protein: CASSLRQGVQETQYF. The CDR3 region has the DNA TGTGCCAGCAGTTTACGGCAGGGGGTCCAGGAGACCCAGTACTTC.

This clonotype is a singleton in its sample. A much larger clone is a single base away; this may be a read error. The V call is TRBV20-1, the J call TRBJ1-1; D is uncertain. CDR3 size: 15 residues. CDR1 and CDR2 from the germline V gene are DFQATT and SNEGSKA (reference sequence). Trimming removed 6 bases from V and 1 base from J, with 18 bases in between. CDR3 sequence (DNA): TGCAGTGCCTATTTTTCAAGGGAACAGAACACTGAAGCTTTCTTT. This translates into CSAYFSREQNTEAFF.